This T cell receptor beta chain was identified during a study of blood T cell repertoires in COVID-19. Overall study: Spain, Italy and the United States supplied samples that represented acute and convalescent COVID-19.

Original data processing: Using reference gene primer amplification, nucleated cell counts were estimated. TCRdb's table, derived via immunoSEQ multiplex PCR, lists solely in-frame clones and lacks some. From that table come the V and J calls and clone size; the DNA was used to work out D and trimming. The profile shows tens of thousands of clones, roughly 91% of them singletons. Specimen: peripheral blood. The clonotype was recovered from a woman in her forties or fifties in a cohort sampled during active COVID-19.

Written as DNA, the CDR3 is TGTGCTCTGCAGGGGGACAGGGGGTCCTACGAGCAGTACTTC. Translating it yields CALQGDRGSYEQYF. This chain uses TRBV2 with TRBJ2-7; 11 bases match TRBD1. In germline, CDR1 is SNHLY, CDR2 FYNNEI. The CDR3 is 14 amino acids.